A selection of T cell receptor beta chains follows, all from one sample in a study of T cell responses to AZD1222 COVID-19 vaccine. Libraries were prepared by immunoSEQ multiplex PCR; TCRdb keeps only in-frame clonotypes and omits some of them. The table includes about 96,000 clones, about 90% detected once. The specimen was peripheral blood, collected on day 0 of AZD1222 vaccination. The receptors were sampled from an adult in good health. CDR3s include the opening cysteine and the closing phenylalanine or tryptophan. A D gene is named only where the DNA matches it firmly. Clone size is stated in some rows and not others, as once, few, many or a class when expanded.

v_gene: TRBV7-2; j_gene: TRBJ2-7; d_gene: TRBD2; abundance: once; CDR3nt: TGTGCCAGCAGCCTAGAGACTAGCGGAGGCTCCTACGAGCAGTACTTC; CDR3aa: CASSLETSGGSYEQYF
v_gene: TRBV7-9; j_gene: TRBJ1-1; d_gene: -; abundance: -; CDR3nt: TGTGCCAGCAGCTCTACAGGGCGGGGGAACACTGAAGCTTTCTTT; CDR3aa: CASSSTGRGNTEAFF
v_gene: TRBV11-1; j_gene: TRBJ2-7; d_gene: TRBD2; abundance: -; CDR3nt: TGTGCCAGCAGCTTAGGGAAAGCGGGAGGTGCCTACGAGCAGTACTTC; CDR3aa: CASSLGKAGGAYEQYF
v_gene: TRBV6-5; j_gene: TRBJ2-1; d_gene: TRBD2; abundance: -; CDR3nt: TGTGCCAGCAGTTACCGAAGGACTAGCGGCCCGAGTGAGCAGTTCTTC; CDR3aa: CASSYRRTSGPSEQFF
v_gene: TRBV6-5; j_gene: TRBJ2-7; d_gene: TRBD2; abundance: -; CDR3nt: TGTGCCAGCAGTTTGACTAGCGCGGAGGCCTACGAGCAGTACTTC; CDR3aa: CASSLTSAEAYEQYF
v_gene: TRBV4-3; j_gene: TRBJ2-1; d_gene: TRBD1; abundance: -; CDR3nt: TGCGCCAGCAGCCAAGTTGACAGGGTGGATGAGCAGTTCTTC; CDR3aa: CASSQVDRVDEQFF
v_gene: TRBV7-2; j_gene: TRBJ2-2; d_gene: -; abundance: -; CDR3nt: TGTGCCAGCAGCCGGACGTCGGACACCGGGGAGCTGTTTTTT; CDR3aa: CASSRTSDTGELFF
v_gene: TRBV7-6; j_gene: TRBJ1-1; d_gene: -; abundance: -; CDR3nt: TGTGCCAGCAGCTTCGCCTGGGCAGGGATGAACACTGAAGCTTTCTTT; CDR3aa: CASSFAWAGMNTEAFF
v_gene: TRBV4-3; j_gene: TRBJ2-1; d_gene: -; abundance: -; CDR3nt: TGCGCCAGCAGCCAAGATCAACTAGTCCCCAACAATGAGCAGTTCTTC; CDR3aa: CASSQDQLVPNNEQFF
v_gene: TRBV6-2/TRBV6-3; j_gene: TRBJ2-3; d_gene: TRBD2; abundance: -; CDR3nt: TGTGCCAGCAGTCCCCCCCCGGCTAGCGGGAGAACAGATACGCAGTATTTT; CDR3aa: CASSPPPASGRTDTQYF
v_gene: TRBV28; j_gene: TRBJ2-7; d_gene: TRBD1; abundance: -; CDR3nt: TGTGCCAGCAGTTTCGGGACAGATGCTTACGAGCAGTACTTC; CDR3aa: CASSFGTDAYEQYF
v_gene: TRBV23-1; j_gene: TRBJ1-4; d_gene: -; abundance: -; CDR3nt: TGCGCCAGCAGTTCGGGACTTTTTGGGGGGAATGAAAAACTGTTTTTT; CDR3aa: CASSSGLFGGNEKLFF
v_gene: TRBV5-1; j_gene: TRBJ2-1; d_gene: TRBD1; abundance: -; CDR3nt: TGCGCCAGCAGCTTGACAGGGGATCTCACCTACAATGAGCAGTTCTTC; CDR3aa: CASSLTGDLTYNEQFF
v_gene: TRBV5-1; j_gene: TRBJ2-1; d_gene: TRBD2; abundance: -; CDR3nt: TGCGCCAGCAGCTTGGACCCAGACGAACGAGCGGGAAGCCACAATGAGCAGTTCTTC; CDR3aa: CASSLDPDERAGSHNEQFF
v_gene: TRBV19; j_gene: TRBJ1-1; d_gene: TRBD1; abundance: -; CDR3nt: TGTGCCAGTAGTATTCCCTTGGGACAGCGGAACACTGAAGCTTTCTTT; CDR3aa: CASSIPLGQRNTEAFF
v_gene: TRBV28; j_gene: TRBJ2-7; d_gene: -; abundance: -; CDR3nt: TGTGCCAGCAGTGGGACGGCAAGCTCCTACGAGCAGTACTTC; CDR3aa: CASSGTASSYEQYF
v_gene: TRBV18; j_gene: TRBJ1-6; d_gene: -; abundance: once; CDR3nt: TGTGCCAGCTCACCGTCTGACAGGCAATCATCCTATAATTCACCCCTCCACTTT; CDR3aa: CASSPSDRQSSYNSPLHF
v_gene: TRBV6-6; j_gene: TRBJ1-5; d_gene: -; abundance: -; CDR3nt: TGTGCCAGCAGTCAGAGACAGCCTAATCAGCCCCAGCATTTT; CDR3aa: CASSQRQPNQPQHF
v_gene: TRBV7-9; j_gene: TRBJ2-2; d_gene: -; abundance: -; CDR3nt: TGTGCCAGCAGCTTAGCGCCCGGGGGTGACACCGGGGAGCTGTTTTTT; CDR3aa: CASSLAPGGDTGELFF
v_gene: TRBV7-2; j_gene: TRBJ1-5; d_gene: TRBD1; abundance: -; CDR3nt: TGTGCCAGCAGCAACGGACAGGGCAATCAGCCCCAGCATTTT; CDR3aa: CASSNGQGNQPQHF
v_gene: TRBV11-2; j_gene: TRBJ2-7; d_gene: TRBD2; abundance: -; CDR3nt: TGTGCCAGCAGACAGACTAGCGGGGGCTACGAGCAGTACTTC; CDR3aa: CASRQTSGGYEQYF
v_gene: TRBV5-8; j_gene: TRBJ1-4; d_gene: -; abundance: few; CDR3nt: TGTGCCAGCAGGCGGGGCCCTTTTGAAAAACTGTTTTTT; CDR3aa: CASRRGPFEKLFF
v_gene: TRBV28; j_gene: TRBJ2-3; d_gene: TRBD2; abundance: -; CDR3nt: TGTGCCAGCAGTTCCCCGGGACTAGCGGATACGCAGTATTTT; CDR3aa: CASSSPGLADTQYF
v_gene: TRBV6-6; j_gene: TRBJ1-5; d_gene: -; abundance: -; CDR3nt: TGTGCCAGCAGAAATCAGGGGCATAGCAATCAGCCCCAGCATTTT; CDR3aa: CASRNQGHSNQPQHF
v_gene: TRBV19; j_gene: TRBJ1-1; d_gene: -; abundance: -; CDR3nt: TGTGCCAGTAGTATAGGGGGAGGGAACACTGAAGCTTTCTTT; CDR3aa: CASSIGGGNTEAFF
v_gene: TRBV5-1; j_gene: TRBJ1-1; d_gene: -; abundance: once; CDR3nt: TGCGCCAGCAGCTTGGCCGAGGGCGTGAACACTGAAGCTTTCTTT; CDR3aa: CASSLAEGVNTEAFF
v_gene: TRBV6-5; j_gene: TRBJ2-6; d_gene: -; abundance: -; CDR3nt: TGTGCCAGCAGGGTCTCTGGGGCCAACGTCCTGACTTTC; CDR3aa: CASRVSGANVLTF
v_gene: TRBV11-3; j_gene: TRBJ2-7; d_gene: TRBD2; abundance: -; CDR3nt: TGTGCCAGCAGCCCGACTAGCGTAAATGACTACGAGCAGTACTTC; CDR3aa: CASSPTSVNDYEQYF
v_gene: TRBV6-5; j_gene: TRBJ2-1; d_gene: TRBD2; abundance: -; CDR3nt: TGTGCCAGCAGATTCACTAGCGGTTTCTACAATGAGCAGTTCTTC; CDR3aa: CASRFTSGFYNEQFF
v_gene: TRBV9; j_gene: TRBJ2-2; d_gene: TRBD2; abundance: -; CDR3nt: TGTGCCAGCAGCGCACGACTAGCGGGAACGAACACCGGGGAGCTGTTTTTT; CDR3aa: CASSARLAGTNTGELFF
v_gene: TRBV15; j_gene: TRBJ1-1; d_gene: TRBD1; abundance: -; CDR3nt: TGTGCCACCAAGCAACAGGGGCGATTCATTGAAGCTTTCTTT; CDR3aa: CATKQQGRFIEAFF
v_gene: TRBV29-1; j_gene: TRBJ1-2; d_gene: -; abundance: once; CDR3nt: TGCAGCGTTGAACCCGGCGGGGGGCAGCTCGGCTACACCTTC; CDR3aa: CSVEPGGGQLGYTF
v_gene: TRBV4-2; j_gene: TRBJ2-5; d_gene: -; abundance: -; CDR3nt: TGTGCCAGCAGCCGGTCTTCAGTATATCAAGAGACCCAGTACTTC; CDR3aa: CASSRSSVYQETQYF
v_gene: TRBV27; j_gene: TRBJ1-2; d_gene: -; abundance: -; CDR3nt: TGTGCCAGCAGTTTCCGGGACAACCGAAACTATGGCTACACCTTC; CDR3aa: CASSFRDNRNYGYTF
v_gene: TRBV29-1; j_gene: TRBJ2-3; d_gene: TRBD2; abundance: -; CDR3nt: TGCAGCGTTGAGACTAGCGTTGGAGATACGCAGTATTTT; CDR3aa: CSVETSVGDTQYF
v_gene: TRBV28; j_gene: TRBJ2-7; d_gene: -; abundance: -; CDR3nt: TGTGCCAGCAGTTTATCAGAGGTTTCCTACGAGCAGTACTTC; CDR3aa: CASSLSEVSYEQYF
v_gene: TRBV6-2/TRBV6-3; j_gene: TRBJ2-7; d_gene: -; abundance: -; CDR3nt: TGTGCCAGCAGTTACTCGAGTCTCGTCGATTCCTACGAGCAGTACTTC; CDR3aa: CASSYSSLVDSYEQYF
v_gene: TRBV7-2; j_gene: TRBJ1-2; d_gene: TRBD1; abundance: -; CDR3nt: TGTGCCAGCAGCTTAGCGCGACAGGGCCCCCTCTATGGCTACACCTTC; CDR3aa: CASSLARQGPLYGYTF
v_gene: TRBV7-9; j_gene: TRBJ2-1; d_gene: -; abundance: -; CDR3nt: TGTGCCAGCAGCCCCCCGGGACACTTATCCTACAATGAGCAGTTCTTC; CDR3aa: CASSPPGHLSYNEQFF
v_gene: TRBV5-1; j_gene: TRBJ2-5; d_gene: TRBD2; abundance: once; CDR3nt: TGCGCCAGCAGCATGGGGACTAGCGGAGAAGAGACCCAGTACTTC; CDR3aa: CASSMGTSGEETQYF
v_gene: TRBV5-1; j_gene: TRBJ1-3; d_gene: -; abundance: -; CDR3nt: TGCGCCAGCAGCTCGCCGACAAGCTCTGGAAACACCATATATTTT; CDR3aa: CASSSPTSSGNTIYF
v_gene: TRBV5-1; j_gene: TRBJ2-3; d_gene: TRBD2; abundance: -; CDR3nt: TGCGCCAGCAGCTCGGGGACTAGCGGGAGTTACACGCAGTATTTT; CDR3aa: CASSSGTSGSYTQYF
v_gene: TRBV18; j_gene: TRBJ2-7; d_gene: -; abundance: -; CDR3nt: TGTGCCAGCTCACCTGCTCAGGAAGCCTACGAGCAGTACTTC; CDR3aa: CASSPAQEAYEQYF
v_gene: TRBV28; j_gene: TRBJ1-5; d_gene: TRBD1; abundance: -; CDR3nt: TGTGCCAGCAGTCCCCCCGGGACAGGGATGGGACAGCCCCAGCATTTT; CDR3aa: CASSPPGTGMGQPQHF
v_gene: TRBV19; j_gene: TRBJ2-7; d_gene: TRBD2; abundance: -; CDR3nt: TGTGCCAGTAGTATTAGCGGGAACTCCTACGAGCAGTACTTC; CDR3aa: CASSISGNSYEQYF
v_gene: TRBV4-2; j_gene: TRBJ1-1; d_gene: -; abundance: -; CDR3nt: TGTGCCAGCAGCCCCCGGGCAGGGGTGAGCACTGAAGCTTTCTTT; CDR3aa: CASSPRAGVSTEAFF
v_gene: TRBV28; j_gene: TRBJ1-1; d_gene: -; abundance: -; CDR3nt: TGTGCCAGTGCGGACACTGAAGCTTTCTTT; CDR3aa: CASADTEAFF
v_gene: TRBV19; j_gene: TRBJ2-2; d_gene: TRBD2; abundance: -; CDR3nt: TGTGCCAGTAGTCCCAGACTAGCGGGGGACACCGGGGAGCTGTTTTTT; CDR3aa: CASSPRLAGDTGELFF
v_gene: TRBV25-1; j_gene: TRBJ1-3; d_gene: -; abundance: -; CDR3nt: TGTGCCAGCAGTCCTTCCACCTCTGGAAACACCATATATTTT; CDR3aa: CASSPSTSGNTIYF
v_gene: TRBV19; j_gene: TRBJ2-1; d_gene: TRBD2; abundance: -; CDR3nt: TGTGCCAGTAGAGCCCCGACTAGCCGATACAATGAGCAGTTCTTC; CDR3aa: CASRAPTSRYNEQFF